The next 13 T cell receptor beta chains were all read from a single sample in a study of blood T cell repertoires in COVID-19. The table came from immunoSEQ multiplex PCR; TCRdb's copy has only in-frame clones and leaves some out. The table lists about 93,000 clones, almost 90% of them singletons. Sequencing was done on a sample of peripheral blood. All receptors derive from a human donor with active COVID-19. The donor label of this sample is uncertain.

This clone was found a few times. J is TRBJ2-1 and V is TRBV6-4; 10 positions agree with TRBD2. This CDR3 is 15 amino acids long. The V gene's germline CDR1 is MRHNA and CDR2 SNTAGT. V lost 2 bases and J lost 6; bases outside the gene matches: 4. This CDR3 reads CASSDSGGAGNEQFF. CDR3 coding DNA: TGTGCCAGCAGTGACAGCGGGGGGGCCGGCAATGAGCAGTTCTTC.

The chain links TRBV18 to TRBJ2-2; D may be TRBD1 (6 bases). CDR3 length: 15 residues. Germline values: CDR1 KGHSH, CDR2 LQKENI. Trimming shortened V by 6 bases and J by 6 bases, and 17 bases separated the two germline ends. CDR3 residues: CASSYKEGTSGELFF. CDR3 bases: TGTGCCAGCTCCTATAAAGAAGGGACATCCGGGGAGCTGTTTTTT.

The V and J genes are TRBV11-2 and TRBJ2-5; D might be TRBD1 (6 bases). Per the germline V gene, CDR1 is SGHAT and CDR2 is FQNNGV. This CDR3 has 14 residues. Between the trimmed V and J ends, which lost 3 bases and 1 base, there was a span of 9 bases. The CDR3 reads CASSLTGFQETQYF. CDR3 bases: TGTGCCAGCAGCTTGACAGGATTCCAAGAGACCCAGTACTTC.

The chain links TRBV19 to TRBJ1-2; TRBD1 might be the D (5 bases). Germline CDR1 and CDR2: LNHDA and SQIVND (reference sequence). This CDR3 region has 13 residues. Trimming took 3 bases from V and 4 from J, leaving 9 bases between them. CDR3 DNA: TGTGCCAGTAGTATTGACAGTGTCTATGGCTACACCTTC. Protein sequence: CASSIDSVYGYTF. The full variable domain, completed using reference TRBV19 and TRBJ1-2, is DGGITQSPKYLFRKEGQNVTLSCEQNLNHDAMYWYRQDPGQGLRLIYYSQIVNDFQKGDIAEGYSVSREKKESFPLTVTSAQKNPTAFYLCASSIDSVYGYTFGSGTRLTVV.

The chain recombines TRBV29-1 with TRBJ1-6, with 7 bases fitting TRBD1. CDR3 length: 14 residues. Germline trimming cut 6 bases from V and 0 bases from J; bases unmatched to any gene: 2. From germline, CDR1 is SQVTM and CDR2 ANQGSEA. The CDR3 loop is CSVRDSSYNSPLHF. Here the CDR3 DNA reads TGCAGCGTGCGGGACAGCTCCTATAATTCACCCCTCCACTTT.

The chain joins TRBV9 to TRBJ2-7; unclear D gene. The V gene's germline CDR1 is SGDLS and CDR2 YYNGEE. This CDR3 is built from 14 residues. V lost 0 bases, J lost 0 bases, and 7 bases lay in between. This CDR3 reads CASSVAPSSYEQYF. The CDR3, as DNA: TGTGCCAGCAGCGTAGCTCCCAGCTCCTACGAGCAGTACTTC.

This clone was counted many times. The V call is TRBV18, the J call TRBJ1-2; D uncertain. Trimming took 2 bases from V and 2 from J, leaving 15 bases between them. The germline CDR1 and CDR2 sequences are KGHSH and LQKENI. This CDR3 has 16 residues. The CDR3 region has the DNA TGTGCCAGCTCACCAGCATTGAGAGACACCAACTATGGCTACACCTTC. Its protein is CASSPALRDTNYGYTF.

This clone has only one observation. This sequence joins TRBV23-1 and TRBJ1-3; 7 bases align to TRBD1. TRBV23-1 is filed as an ORF, its function uncertain. This CDR3 spans 15 amino acids. V shed 4 bases and J 0 bases; nucleotides not matched to a gene: 3. CDR3 in amino acids: CASSLTGNSGNTIYF. CDR3 nucleotide sequence: TGCGCCAGCAGTCTGACAGGGAACTCTGGAAACACCATATATTTT.

The rearrangement uses TRBV9 and TRBJ2-3, with a tentative D call TRBD2 (6 bases). CDR1 is SGDLS and CDR2 is YYNGEE in the germline V gene. The CDR3 is 15 amino acids. Trimming took 0 bases from V and 4 from J, leaving 12 bases between them. CDR3 loop: CASSVEGGYPDTQYF. The CDR3 DNA reads TGTGCCAGCAGCGTAGAAGGAGGGTATCCAGATACGCAGTATTTT.

The chain links TRBV7-3 to TRBJ2-5, with a possible D match to TRBD1 (6 bases). The germline gives CDR1 SGHTA, CDR2 FQGTGA. The V end lost 4 bases, the J end lost 1 base, and 13 bases lay between the germline ends. CDR3 length: 15 residues. CDR3 sequence (DNA): TGTGCCAGCAGCTCCTCTGGGACAACCCAAGAGACCCAGTACTTC. This sequence encodes CASSSSGTTQETQYF.

The chain has TRBV6-5 and TRBJ2-5, with D possibly being TRBD2 (6 bases). CDR3 length: 14 residues. Looked up from germline, CDR1 is MNHEY and CDR2 is SVGAGI. V was shortened by 6 bases and J by 3 bases, with 14 bases between the two germline ends. CDR3 coding DNA: TGTGCCAGCAGCGATCGGGACTTGAAAGAGACCCAGTACTTC. It specifies CASSDRDLKETQYF.

J is TRBJ2-3 and V is TRBV30; 8 bases are a match to TRBD2. V lost 3 bases to trimming and J lost 3 bases; unmatched junction nucleotides: 2. This CDR3 contains 13 residues. Germline V gives CDR1 GTSNPN, CDR2 SVGIG (reference sequence). The CDR3 reads CAWSRLATDTQYF. The CDR3 nucleotides are TGTGCCTGGAGCCGACTAGCGACAGATACGCAGTATTTT.

The chain recombines TRBV5-4 with TRBJ2-3, with 13 bases lining up with TRBD2. This CDR3 contains 17 residues. V shed 4 bases and J 0 bases; nucleotides not matched to a gene: 5. Germline V gene data show CDR1 as SGHNT and CDR2 as YYREEE (reference sequence). In DNA, the CDR3 is TGTGCCAGCAGCCCGAGACTAGCGGGGGGTAGCACAGATACGCAGTATTTT. Translating it yields CASSPRLAGGSTDTQYF.